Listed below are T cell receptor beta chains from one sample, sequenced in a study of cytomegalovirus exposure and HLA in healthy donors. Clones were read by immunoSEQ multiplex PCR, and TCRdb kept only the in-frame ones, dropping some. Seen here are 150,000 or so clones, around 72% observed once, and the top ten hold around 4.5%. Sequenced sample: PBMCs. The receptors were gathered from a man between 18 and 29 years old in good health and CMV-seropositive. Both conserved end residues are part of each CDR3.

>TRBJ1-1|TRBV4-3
CASSQSGIGTEAFF
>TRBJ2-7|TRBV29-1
CSAGWRQGSYEQYF
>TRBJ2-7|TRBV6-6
CASSYGDFPYEQYF
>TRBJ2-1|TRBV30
CAWSDAFYGSYNEQFF
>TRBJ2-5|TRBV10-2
CASRGGTGGVQETQYF
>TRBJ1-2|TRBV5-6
CASSLDRGNYGYTF
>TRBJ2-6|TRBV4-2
CASSQERSGTGANVLTF
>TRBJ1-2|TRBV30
CAWDAGGRSGYTF
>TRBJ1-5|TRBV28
CASSPPRQPQHF
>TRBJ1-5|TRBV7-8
CASSVGNREGKGNRPQHF
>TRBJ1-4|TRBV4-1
CASSRRDRENEKLFF
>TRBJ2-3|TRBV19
CACQDRPSTDTQYF
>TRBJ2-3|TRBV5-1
CASSLGAGEGDTQYF
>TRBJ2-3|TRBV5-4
CASSERLAGNTDTQYF